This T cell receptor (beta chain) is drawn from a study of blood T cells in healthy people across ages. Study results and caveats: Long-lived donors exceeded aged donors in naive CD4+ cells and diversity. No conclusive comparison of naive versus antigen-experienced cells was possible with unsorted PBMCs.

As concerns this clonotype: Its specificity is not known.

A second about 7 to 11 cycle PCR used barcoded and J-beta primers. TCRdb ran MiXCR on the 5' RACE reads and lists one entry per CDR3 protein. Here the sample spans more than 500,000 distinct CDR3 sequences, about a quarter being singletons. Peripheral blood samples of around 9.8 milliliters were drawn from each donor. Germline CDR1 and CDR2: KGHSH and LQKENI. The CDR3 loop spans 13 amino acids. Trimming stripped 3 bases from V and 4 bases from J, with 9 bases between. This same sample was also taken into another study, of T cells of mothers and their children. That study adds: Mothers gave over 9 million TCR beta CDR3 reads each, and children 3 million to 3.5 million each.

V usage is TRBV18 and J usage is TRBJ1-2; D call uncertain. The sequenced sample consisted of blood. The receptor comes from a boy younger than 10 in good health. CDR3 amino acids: CASSPWTFYGYTF. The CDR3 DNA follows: TGTGCCAGCTCACCTTGGACTTTCTATGGCTACACCTTC.